This section outlines one T cell receptor (beta chain) sequence together with its context. Its specificity is not known. Data came from immunoSEQ multiplex PCR; TCRdb stores just in-frame clones and leaves some out. Of approximately 110,000 clones in the sample, 75% to 90% were seen once. This entry comes from a study of T cell responses to AZD1222 COVID-19 vaccine. General study findings and limits: Donors were largely white British and mainly female; clonal diversity was possibly underestimated. Targets within unmutated variant regions were reportedly found for nearly half of spike-specific TCRs.

Sequencing was performed on peripheral blood, taken 28 days after the second AZD1222 dose. This receptor was obtained from an adult who received the AZD1222 COVID-19 vaccine.

CDR3 amino acids: CSVEQDTQYF. The CDR3 DNA is TGCAGCGTTGAGCAGGATACGCAGTATTTT. The rearrangement links TRBV29-1 to TRBJ2-3; D not certain. CDR3 size: 10 residues. V lost 3 bases, J lost 6 bases, and 4 bases lay in between. The germline CDR1 and CDR2 sequences are SQVTM and ANQGSEA.